This T cell receptor beta chain was captured by sequencing in a study of T cell repertoires in cytomegalovirus infection. Turning to the study itself: Carrying CMV and the relevant HLA type showed in public TCR beta signatures.

About this clonotype itself: Its specificity is not known.

Each CDR3 protein gets one entry after TCRdb re-called the reads with MiXCR. The sample carries around 310,000 distinct CDR3 sequences, about 17% recorded once. Study-level findings and limits: Clonotype analysis showed dominance of the ex vivo response by HLA-C-restricted CMV-specific TCR beta clonotypes. Summed frequency of public TCR beta families distinguished CMV carriers with the relevant HLA.

With 0 bases removed from V and 1 base from J, the gap between germline ends came to 14 bases. Germline V gives CDR1 SGHTA, CDR2 FQGNSA. The CDR3 length is 17 residues. The sequenced sample consisted of PBMCs. The receptor was isolated from a human donor in good health (CMV status not recorded). Some clones in this sample may be carry-over from other donors' samples. The chain joins TRBV7-2 to TRBJ2-3; D is tentatively TRBD1 or TRBD2 (6 bases each). This chain's CDR3 is CASSLAPGGGGTDTQYF. CDR3 in DNA: TGTGCCAGCAGCTTAGCCCCTGGGGGCGGGGGCACAGATACGCAGTATTTT.